Sequencing of this TCR beta chain was carried out in a study of blood T cell repertoires in COVID-19. The overall study: Specimens from acute and convalescent COVID-19 originated in the United States, Italy and Spain. Nucleic acid was either cDNA or gDNA, and it came from T cells, B-cell-depleted T cells, or PBMCs.

Per the study methods: Estimated nucleated cell counts came from reference gene primer amplification. Assay: immunoSEQ multiplex PCR; the TCRdb copy retains only in-frame clones and omits some. V and J calls and clone size come straight from that table; D and trimming were deduced from the DNA. In the table there are approximately 210,000 clones, under 90% of which are singletons. V lost 4 bases, J lost 8 bases, and 4 bases stayed unmatched. Germline V gives CDR1 SGHDT, CDR2 YYEEEE. The CDR3 runs 14 residues. This chain links TRBV5-6 with TRBJ2-4; 12 nucleotides align to TRBD2. The sequence was obtained from a woman aged 80 or older with acute or convalescent COVID-19. Sequencing used peripheral blood. The CDR3 region has the DNA TGTGCCAGCAGCCAACTAGCGGGGGGTGACATTCAGTACTTC. Protein product: CASSQLAGGDIQYF.